This T cell receptor beta chain stems from a study of cytomegalovirus exposure and HLA in healthy donors. The germline V gene encodes CDR1 MGHRA and CDR2 YSYEKL. Trimming stripped 2 bases from V and 2 bases from J, with 12 bases between. The CDR3 extends over 15 amino acids. As regards this clone: The antigen remains unidentified.

TCRdb keeps only in-frame clones here, not all; method: immunoSEQ multiplex PCR. The data hold some 290,000 clones, with nearly 90% observed a single time. Regarding the study as a whole: In vitro testing confirmed a few CMV-associated chains as specific for CMV antigens.

The clonotype comes from a man aged 25 to 40 in good health and CMV-seronegative. The chain employs TRBV4-1 and TRBJ1-2; possible D gene TRBD1, 5 bases. Sequencing input: PBMCs. The CDR3 protein is CASSQNPGINYGYTF. The CDR3 DNA reads as TGCGCCAGCAGCCAAAATCCAGGGATCAACTATGGCTACACCTTC.